Listed below are T cell receptor beta chains from one sample, sequenced in a study of T cell changes during pregnancy in multiple sclerosis. Repertoires were generated with immunoSEQ multiplex PCR, while TCRdb's copy carries only in-frame clones and drops some. The sample carries some 74,000 clones, roughly 92% recorded once. Source: peripheral blood, taken after pregnancy. These receptors all stem from a female donor in good health, enrolled as a control in a pregnancy study. Both conserved end residues are part of each CDR3. Each record gives: CDR3 protein, CDR3 DNA, J gene, clone size, V gene, D gene. D genes are given only for firm matches. Size is omitted from some rows. Given values are once, few, many or a class for expanded clones.

CASRALGRDYGYTF,TGCGCCAGCAGGGCTCTTGGCCGGGACTATGGCTACACCTTC,TRBJ1-2,-,TRBV5-1,-
CASSYEGATNEKLFF,TGTGCCAGCAGTTATGAGGGGGCAACTAATGAAAAACTGTTTTTT,TRBJ1-4,many,TRBV6-5,-
CASSLSSGANVLTF,TGTGCCAGCAGCTTGAGCTCTGGGGCCAACGTCCTGACTTTC,TRBJ2-6,-,TRBV7-9,-
CASRDRGGGTDTQYF,TGTGCCAGCAGGGACAGGGGAGGGGGCACAGATACGCAGTATTTT,TRBJ2-3,-,TRBV6-5,TRBD1
CASSMQGLLAYGYTF,TGTGCCAGCAGCATGCAGGGATTGTTGGCTTATGGCTACACCTTC,TRBJ1-2,-,TRBV5-6,-
CASSATGGDEAFF,TGCGCCAGCAGCGCGACAGGGGGCGATGAAGCTTTCTTT,TRBJ1-1,-,TRBV5-1,TRBD1
CASSEAGTVYGYTF,TGTGCCAGCAGTGAAGCGGGGACAGTCTATGGCTACACCTTC,TRBJ1-2,-,TRBV6-1,TRBD1
CASSYGGRLSGNTIYF,TGTGCCAGCAGTTACGGTGGGCGCCTCTCTGGAAACACCATATATTTT,TRBJ1-3,-,TRBV6-5,-
CASSYSRLNTEAFF,TGTGCCAGCAGTTACTCCAGGTTGAACACTGAAGCTTTCTTT,TRBJ1-1,-,TRBV6-5,-
CASSVGGYGYTF,TGTGCCAGCTCTGTGGGGGGATATGGCTACACCTTC,TRBJ1-2,-,TRBV28,-
CASSYAETANYGYTF,TGTGCCAGCAGTTACGCGGAGACGGCTAACTATGGCTACACCTTC,TRBJ1-2,-,TRBV6-5,-
CASSLDETMWEQYF,TGCGCCAGCAGCTTGGATGAGACAATGTGGGAGCAGTACTTC,TRBJ2-5,-,TRBV5-1,-
CASSQNVALAGVYPYEQYF,TGCGCCAGCAGCCAAAATGTGGCACTAGCGGGAGTTTACCCCTACGAGCAGTACTTC,TRBJ2-7,once,TRBV4-1,TRBD2
CASSPTTDTDTQYF,TGTGCCAGCAGTCCTACGACAGACACAGATACGCAGTATTTT,TRBJ2-3,-,TRBV6-5,-
CSVDLDSSYGYTF,TGCAGCGTAGACCTGGACAGCTCCTATGGCTACACCTTC,TRBJ1-2,-,TRBV29-1,-
CASSALAGDYEQYF,TGCGCCAGCAGCGCGCTAGCGGGGGACTACGAGCAGTACTTC,TRBJ2-7,-,TRBV5-1,TRBD2
CASSQDGQRNQPQHF,TGCGCCAGCAGCCAAGACGGACAGAGGAATCAGCCCCAGCATTTT,TRBJ1-5,once,TRBV4-1,-
CASSILSGGFNEQFF,TGTGCCAGCAGCATTCTTAGCGGGGGTTTCAATGAGCAGTTCTTC,TRBJ2-1,once,TRBV14,TRBD2
CASSTTWATLNQPQHF,TGTGCCAGTAGTACTACGTGGGCAACACTCAATCAGCCCCAGCATTTT,TRBJ1-5,-,TRBV19,-
CASSLGSSGNTIYF,TGTGCCAGCAGCTTAGGGAGCTCTGGAAACACCATATATTTT,TRBJ1-3,-,TRBV11-2,-
CASSVRGLNTEAFF,TGTGCCAGCAGCGTCAGGGGACTAAACACTGAAGCTTTCTTT,TRBJ1-1,-,TRBV6-5,-
CASSQAGGLYNEQFF,TGTGCCAGCAGTCAAGCGGGAGGACTATACAATGAGCAGTTCTTC,TRBJ2-1,-,TRBV27,TRBD2
CASSSDREDGYTF,TGTGCCAGCAGTTCGGACAGGGAGGATGGCTACACCTTC,TRBJ1-2,-,TRBV6-5,TRBD1
CASSYAWTGEDTEAFF,TGTGCCAGCAGTTACGCGTGGACAGGGGAGGACACTGAAGCTTTCTTT,TRBJ1-1,-,TRBV6-5,TRBD1
CASSRQGSGANVLTF,TGTGCCAGCAGCCGACAGGGTTCCGGGGCCAACGTCCTGACTTTC,TRBJ2-6,-,TRBV7-6,TRBD1
CASSESESLQFF,TGCGCCAGCAGCGAGAGCGAGTCGCTGCAGTTCTTC,TRBJ2-1,-,TRBV5-1,-
CASSLVPGVTKNIQYF,TGTGCCAGCAGTTTAGTCCCCGGGGTTACCAAAAACATTCAGTACTTC,TRBJ2-4,-,TRBV27,-
CASSPEANSPLHF,TGTGCCAGCAGTCCGGAGGCGAATTCACCCCTCCACTTT,TRBJ1-6,-,TRBV28,-
CASSLEPGSNTEAFF,TGTGCCAGCAGCTTGGAGCCGGGATCGAACACTGAAGCTTTCTTT,TRBJ1-1,-,TRBV5-4,-
CASSVSGGASTDTQYF,TGTGCCAGCAGCGTTTCTGGGGGCGCGAGCACAGATACGCAGTATTTT,TRBJ2-3,-,TRBV9,-
CASSQGSGRLGPQHF,TGCGCCAGCAGCCAAGGATCAGGGCGGTTGGGGCCCCAGCATTTT,TRBJ1-5,-,TRBV4-1,-
CASSVGPKNEKLFF,TGTGCCAGCAGCGTAGGGCCGAAGAATGAAAAACTGTTTTTT,TRBJ1-4,-,TRBV9,-
CASSLRGLRGVAKNIQYF,TGTGCCAGCAGCCTCAGGGGGCTGAGGGGAGTAGCCAAAAACATTCAGTACTTC,TRBJ2-4,-,TRBV28,TRBD1
CASMDWGTHEQYF,TGTGCCAGCATGGATTGGGGGACTCACGAGCAGTACTTC,TRBJ2-7,-,TRBV6-5,-
CASSLDTNQPQHF,TGCGCCAGCAGCTTAGACACCAATCAGCCCCAGCATTTT,TRBJ1-5,few,TRBV5-1,-
CASSPLGQYEQYF,TGTGCCAGCAGTCCCCTGGGACAGTACGAGCAGTACTTC,TRBJ2-7,-,TRBV28,TRBD1
CASSAGRTKENIQYF,TGTGCCAGCAGTGCCGGACGGACTAAGGAAAACATTCAGTACTTC,TRBJ2-4,-,TRBV6-1,-
CAWSVGPSGDYEQYF,TGTGCCTGGAGTGTAGGGCCTAGCGGGGACTACGAGCAGTACTTC,TRBJ2-7,-,TRBV30,TRBD2
CASSAGSTEAFF,TGTGCCAGCAGCGCAGGGTCCACTGAAGCTTTCTTT,TRBJ1-1,once,TRBV9,-
CASSILGTFWETQYF,TGTGCCAGTAGTATCCTCGGGACATTTTGGGAGACCCAGTACTTC,TRBJ2-5,-,TRBV19,-